The 5 T cell receptor beta chains reported below all come from one sample, sequenced in a study of blood T cell repertoires in COVID-19 (TCRdb year 2020). Library preparation used the immunoSEQ multiplex PCR assay. TCRdb mirrors the immuneACCESS table, restricted to in-frame sequences. Some clones are absent from its copies; in checked studies, under half trace to an unresolved V gene, and the reason for the others is unknown. The sample table lists some 78,000 clones, roughly 86% of them with a count of one. The ten largest clones represent around 5% of the sample. The material sequenced was peripheral blood. The receptors here all came from a man aged 45-65 years with active or convalescent COVID-19.

V and J are TRBV19 and TRBJ2-2, with 7 bases aligning to TRBD2. The CDR3 runs 17 residues. Germline CDR1 LNHDA, CDR2 SQIVND (reference sequence). V shed 2 bases, J shed 7 bases, and the junction held 13 bases outside the gene matches. The DNA for the CDR3 is TGTGCCAGTAGTATAAGTTCGGGACTACTCAAGGACGGGGAGCTGTTTTTT. Amino acid sequence: CASSISSGLLKDGELFF.

This clone was seen only once. The chain carries TRBV7-8 and TRBJ1-4, with 7 bases identical to TRBD1. CDR1 SGHVS and CDR2 FQNEAQ come from the germline V gene. The CDR3 totals 13 residues. Losses at the gene ends were 5 bases for V and 8 bases for J; bases not matched to a gene: 5. The CDR3 sequence is CASSPGTAEKLFF. CDR3 sequence (DNA): TGTGCCAGCAGCCCCGGGACAGCCGAAAAACTGTTTTTT. The full variable domain, with the rest looked up from reference TRBV7-8 and TRBJ1-4, is GAGVSQSPRYKVAKRGQDVALRCDPISGHVSLFWYQQALGQGPEFLTYFQNEAQLDKSGLPSDRFFAERPEGSVSTLKIQRTQQEDSAVYLCASSPGTAEKLFFGSGTQLSVL.

The chain carries TRBV3-1 (or the pseudogene TRBV3-2) and TRBJ2-2; D remains unclear. Germline CDR1 reads LGHDT; CDR2 reads YNNKEL (reference sequence). CDR3 length: 11 amino acids. Trimming stripped 8 bases from V and 6 bases from J, with 7 bases between. The CDR3 DNA reads as TGTGCCAGCTGGCTCGCCGGGGAGCTGTTTTTT. Residues: CASWLAGELFF.

The chain carries TRBV19 and TRBJ1-1; D ambiguous. Germline V gene sequence: CDR1 LNHDA, CDR2 SQIVND (reference sequence). The CDR3 covers 14 residues. V shed 1 base and J shed 2 bases, with 8 bases lying between them. The CDR3 bases are TGTGCCAGTAGTATAGGAGGTCGAAACACTGAAGCTTTCTTT. This translates into CASSIGGRNTEAFF. Variable domain in full (rest from reference TRBV19 and TRBJ1-1): DGGITQSPKYLFRKEGQNVTLSCEQNLNHDAMYWYRQDPGQGLRLIYYSQIVNDFQKGDIAEGYSVSREKKESFPLTVTSAQKNPTAFYLCASSIGGRNTEAFFGQGTRLTVV.

The chain links TRBV7-9 to TRBJ2-3; 7 bases fit TRBD2. V was clipped by 3 bases and J by 0 bases; unmatched bases: 9. There are 17 residues in the CDR3. Germline CDR1 and CDR2: SEHNR and FQNEAQ (reference sequence). CDR3 region: CASSFASGEPSTDTQYF. The CDR3 DNA follows: TGTGCCAGCAGCTTTGCTAGCGGAGAGCCTAGCACAGATACGCAGTATTTT.